Each of the 7 T cell receptor beta chains below was sequenced from the same sample in a study of shared clonotypes between healthy human individuals. Libraries were prepared by immunoSEQ multiplex PCR; TCRdb keeps only in-frame clonotypes and omits some of them. The sample has 2 million to 2.5 million clones; roughly 92% are singletons. Sequencing input: naive CD4+ T cells from PBMCs. The subset denotes: CD45RA+ positively selected. The receptors stem from a man between 18 and 29 years old in good health. Some clones in this sample may be carry-over from other donors' samples.

Turning to this clone: The sample carries other DNA sequences with the same CDR3. The CDR3, as DNA: TGTGCCAGCAGCCCGCGGGGTCCTGGGGCCAACGTCCTGACTTTC. Its protein is CASSPRGPGANVLTF. V is TRBV27 and J is TRBJ2-6; D is perhaps TRBD2 (6 bases). V was trimmed by 6 bases and J by 2 bases, leaving 11 bases between them. Per germline, CDR1 MNHEY and CDR2 SMNVEV (reference sequence). The CDR3 totals 15 residues.

This sequence joins TRBV5-1 and TRBJ2-5; D possibly uses TRBD1 or TRBD2 (5 bases each). V was cut by 3 bases and J by 1 base, with 10 bases left in between. This CDR3 is built from 14 residues. Germline V gene data show CDR1 as SGHRS and CDR2 as YFSETQ. CDR3 coding DNA: TGCGCCAGCAGCTGGGGGAGCGCCCAAGAGACCCAGTACTTC. It yields the protein CASSWGSAQETQYF.

The chain carries TRBV19 and TRBJ2-1; no clear D. The CDR3 consists of 13 residues. V was clipped by 9 bases and J by 5 bases, with 14 bases between them. Germline loops: CDR1 LNHDA, CDR2 SQIVND (reference sequence). In nucleotides, the CDR3 is TGTGCCAGCGCCCCCGCCCCGAACAATGAGCAGTTCTTC. Its translation: CASAPAPNNEQFF.

This clone turned up a few times. This sample includes further DNA sequences coding for the same CDR3. The gene calls are TRBV6-6 and TRBJ1-1; TRBD1 is a possible D gene (5 bases). The germline CDR1 and CDR2 sequences are MNHNY and SVGAGI (reference sequence). Between the trimmed V and J ends, which lost 0 bases and 4 bases, there was a span of 9 bases. The CDR3 is made up of 14 amino acids. CDR3: CASSYSGQGTEAFF. The CDR3 DNA is TGTGCCAGCAGTTACTCAGGGCAGGGCACTGAAGCTTTCTTT.

The chain carries TRBV7-6 and TRBJ1-4, with unresolved D. V was pared by 4 bases and J by 4 bases, with 7 bases between. The CDR3 has 13 amino acids. Germline V gene sequence: CDR1 SGHVS, CDR2 FNYEAQ. In DNA form, the CDR3 reads TGTGCCAGCAGCTCGAACCTTAATGAAAAACTGTTTTTT. This codes for CASSSNLNEKLFF. The variable domain in full, completed from reference TRBV7-6 and TRBJ1-4, reads GAGVSQSPRYKVTKRGQDVALRCDPISGHVSLYWYRQALGQGPEFLTYFNYEAQQDKSGLPNDRFSAERPEGSISTLTIQRTEQRDSAMYRCASSSNLNEKLFFGSGTQLSVL.

This clone occurred once. The V call is TRBV6-1, the J call TRBJ2-6, with TRBD2 as a possible D gene (5 bases). The CDR3 sequence is 13 residues long. Germline V gives CDR1 MNHNS, CDR2 SASEGT. The V and J ends lost 8 bases and 4 bases respectively, with 9 bases between them. As DNA, the CDR3 is TGTGCCAGCGAGGGATCCGGGGCCAACGTCCTGACTTTC. It translates to CASEGSGANVLTF.

V gene TRBV29-1 combines with J gene TRBJ2-5; 8 bases are a match to TRBD1. Germline V gene sequence: CDR1 SQVTM, CDR2 ANQGSEA. CDR3 length equals 12 residues. Germline trimming cut 8 bases from V and 11 bases from J; bases unmatched to any gene: 13. The CDR3 nucleotides read TGCAGCACCTACACCAGGGGGCGTGAGCAGTACTTC. It codes for CSTYTRGREQYF.